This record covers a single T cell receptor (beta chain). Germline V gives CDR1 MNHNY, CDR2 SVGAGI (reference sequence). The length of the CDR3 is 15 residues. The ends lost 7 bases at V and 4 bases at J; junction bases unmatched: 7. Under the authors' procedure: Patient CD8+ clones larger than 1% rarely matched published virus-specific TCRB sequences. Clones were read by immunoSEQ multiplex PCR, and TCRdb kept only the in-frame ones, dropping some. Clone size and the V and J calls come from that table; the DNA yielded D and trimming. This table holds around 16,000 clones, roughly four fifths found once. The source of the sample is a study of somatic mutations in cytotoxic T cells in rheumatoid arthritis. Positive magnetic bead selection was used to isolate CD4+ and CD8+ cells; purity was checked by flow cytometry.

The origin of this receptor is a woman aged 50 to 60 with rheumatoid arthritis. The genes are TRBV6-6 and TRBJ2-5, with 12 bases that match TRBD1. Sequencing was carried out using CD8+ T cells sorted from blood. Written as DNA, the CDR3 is TGTGCCAGCACCAGGGACAGGGGGCTTGTAGAGACCCAGTACTTC. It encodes CASTRDRGLVETQYF.